One sample yielded the 7 T cell receptor beta chains listed below, sequenced in a study of blood T cell repertoires in COVID-19. Here immunoSEQ multiplex PCR was the method, and the copy in TCRdb shows in-frame clones only, minus some. The sample consists of around 52,000 clones, 82% of them appearing once. Sequenced sample: peripheral blood. The receptors were gathered from a woman of 80 years or more with acute or convalescent COVID-19.

J is TRBJ1-5 and V is TRBV28; D might be TRBD1 (5 bases). The V gene's germline CDR1 is MDHEN and CDR2 SYDVKM. The V gene lost 3 bases and the J gene lost 5 bases, with 8 bases spanning the gap. The CDR3 contains 13 residues. This chain's CDR3 is CASSFRGDQPQHF. The CDR3 region has the DNA TGTGCCAGCAGTTTCCGGGGGGATCAGCCCCAGCATTTT.

J is TRBJ2-1 and V is TRBV2; 8 bases match TRBD2. Per germline, CDR1 SNHLY and CDR2 FYNNEI. The junction had 5 bases not matched to a gene; V was cut back by 2 bases and J by 11 bases. The CDR3 consists of 13 residues. CDR3: CASSEWERGKQFF. CDR3 coding DNA: TGTGCCAGCAGTGAATGGGAGCGGGGGAAGCAGTTCTTC.

The V call is TRBV29-1, the J call TRBJ1-1; 7 bases align to TRBD1. Germline V CDR1 and CDR2: SQVTM, ANQGSEA. Trimming at V came to 7 bases and at J to 11 bases, leaving 10 bases not matched to a gene. The length of the CDR3 is 11 residues. The CDR3 sequence is CSAKQQGRAFF. The CDR3 DNA sequence: TGCAGCGCCAAACAACAGGGGCGGGCTTTCTTT.

This sequence joins TRBV7-9 and TRBJ2-7, with unresolved D. Trimming removed 5 bases from V and 6 bases from J, with 17 bases in between. The CDR3 extends over 14 amino acids. CDR1 is SEHNR and CDR2 is FQNEAQ in the germline V gene (reference sequence). The CDR3, as DNA: TGTGCCAGCAGCGAGGAGAGCGCACGAGGCGAGCAGTACTTC. Translation gives CASSEESARGEQYF.

The count of this clone is one. The gene calls are TRBV28 and TRBJ1-5, with D possibly matching TRBD1 (5 bases). The CDR3 is made up of 16 amino acids. Germline CDR1 is MDHEN and CDR2 is SYDVKM. Trimming cost V 7 bases and J 1 base, with 17 bases left between them. The CDR3 bases are TGTGCCAGCACACCGAGTAGGGGATTAAGCAATCAGCCCCAGCATTTT. Translated, it gives CASTPSRGLSNQPQHF.

V is TRBV6-5 and J is TRBJ1-6; D ambiguous. With 6 bases removed from V and 8 bases from J, the gap between germline ends came to 17 bases. The CDR3 sequence is 15 residues long. Germline CDR1 and CDR2: MNHEY and SVGAGI. CDR3 DNA sequence: TGTGCCAGCAGCAGCGTCGGAATAGAAGATTCACCCCTCCACTTT. Translating gives CASSSVGIEDSPLHF.

This chain joins TRBV6-6 and TRBJ1-1; tentative D call: TRBD1 (6 bases). The CDR3 length is 13 residues. V was clipped by 7 bases and J by 0 bases, with 9 bases between them. CDR1 is MNHNY and CDR2 is SVGAGI in the germline V gene (reference sequence). The CDR3: CASNGQMNTEAFF. The DNA of the CDR3 is TGTGCCAGCAACGGACAGATGAACACTGAAGCTTTCTTT.